A single sample gave rise to the 9 T cell receptor beta chains below, sequenced in a study of T cells in Graves' hyperthyroidism and ophthalmopathy. There were TCR beta CDR3 regions amplified from RNA transcripts. During a first-round RT-PCR of the TCR CDR3, the HTBI primer set was used. TCRdb re-called the multiplex PCR reads with MiXCR, one entry per CDR3 protein. In the table there are around 350,000 distinct CDR3 sequences, approximately 15% of which are singletons. The sample was blood. Every receptor here comes from a woman under 40 with Graves' ophthalmopathy.

Regarding this clonotype: This could be a read error, since a much larger clone is one nucleotide away. The rearrangement joins TRBV5-8 to TRBJ1-5; no reliable D call. The germline V gene encodes CDR1 SGHTS and CDR2 YDEGEE. This CDR3 comprises 12 residues. V dropped 3 bases and J dropped 6 bases, with 7 bases sitting between them. CDR3 sequence: CASSSWTQPQHF. Here the CDR3 DNA reads TGTGCCAGCAGCTCGTGGACTCAGCCCCAGCATTTT.

The CDR3 reads CASSESNTGRVYGYTF. The CDR3 bases are TGCGCCAGCAGTGAGTCGAATACGGGGCGCGTCTATGGCTACACCTTC. The V call is TRBV10-2, the J call TRBJ1-2; possible D gene TRBD1, 5 bases. Germline CDR1 WSHSY, CDR2 SAAADI. This CDR3 contains 16 residues. V was clipped by 0 bases and J by 4 bases, with 15 bases between them.

In its sample, this clonotype was seen a few times. J is TRBJ2-1 and V is TRBV20-1; 10 bases are a match to TRBD2. The germline V gene has CDR1 DFQATT and CDR2 SNEGSKA (reference sequence). V shed 5 bases and J 1 base; nucleotides not matched to a gene: 5. This CDR3 is built from 15 residues. CDR3 bases: TGCAGTGCTCCCAGCGGGGGGGCTTCCTACAATGAGCAGTTCTTC. This codes for CSAPSGGASYNEQFF.

On this clonotype: A much larger clone differs by one base, so this may be a read error. The chain uses TRBV13 and TRBJ2-2, with 9 positions matching TRBD1. CDR3 length equals 13 residues. Germline V CDR1 and CDR2: PRHDT, FYEKMQ (reference sequence). V trimming: 11 bases; J trimming: 4 bases; junction bases outside the gene matches: 5. CDR3 in DNA: TGTGCCGGACAGGGGCCGATCACCGGGGAGCTGTTTTTT. This gives the protein CAGQGPITGELFF.

In this sample, this clonotype turned up many times. The chain joins TRBV5-4 to TRBJ2-5, with 10 bases fitting TRBD1. Germline V gives CDR1 SGHNT, CDR2 YYREEE (reference sequence). The CDR3 consists of 16 residues. V shed 4 bases, J shed 1 base, and the junction held 7 bases outside the gene matches. The CDR3 sequence: CASSKGQGIRQETQYF. CDR3 nucleotide sequence: TGTGCCAGCAGCAAGGGACAGGGGATTCGCCAAGAGACCCAGTACTTC.

The sample holds many counts of this clonotype. The V gene is TRBV11-2, the J gene TRBJ1-2, with D hard to call. This CDR3 is built from 13 residues. Germline V gene data show CDR1 as SGHAT and CDR2 as FQNNGV. V lost 8 bases and J lost 5, with 15 bases in between. The CDR3 here is CASAEGSLYGYTF. DNA of the CDR3: TGTGCCAGCGCCGAAGGGTCCTTATATGGCTACACCTTC.

This clonotype has ten or more counts. This rearrangement joins TRBV20-1 to TRBJ1-1; D is uncertain. Trimming removed 3 bases at V and 3 bases at J, with 14 bases between. The length of the CDR3 is 14 residues. The germline CDR1 and CDR2 sequences are DFQATT and SNEGSKA (reference sequence). DNA of the CDR3: TGCAGTGCTAGCAGTAACAGAGTCCACACTGAAGCTTTCTTT. Its translation is CSASSNRVHTEAFF.

There are many counts of this clonotype. The rearrangement links TRBV27 to TRBJ2-7; 7 positions match TRBD1. Germline V gene sequence: CDR1 MNHEY, CDR2 SMNVEV (reference sequence). The CDR3 is 15 residues long. V lost 0 bases and J lost 5; bases outside the gene matches: 7. CDR3 sequence: CASSLSQGVVHEQYF. The CDR3 DNA reads as TGTGCCAGCAGTTTATCGCAGGGGGTCGTCCACGAGCAGTACTTC.

This clonotype was picked up many times. The genes are TRBV12-3 or TRBV12-4 and TRBJ2-3; 7 bases agree with TRBD1. The J call may be faulty, since TRBJ1-5 better matches the DNA end. The CDR3 runs to 14 residues. In DNA, the CDR3 is TGTGCCAGCAGCCAGGGGGTCCGCCTAGATACGCAGCATTTT. Translated: CASSQGVRLDTQHF.